Shown below are 24 T cell receptor beta chains from a single sample sequenced in a study of shared clonotypes between healthy human individuals. The protocol was immunoSEQ multiplex PCR, while the TCRdb copy is restricted to in-frame clones and leaves out a portion. The data show roughly 2.5 million clones, around 90% seen once. The sequenced sample consisted of naive CD4+ T cells sorted from blood. Subset of the sample: CD45RA+ positively selected. All receptors come from a man aged 18-30 years in good health.

The V gene is TRBV6-6, the J gene TRBJ2-6, with 7 positions matching TRBD1. This CDR3 contains 14 residues. Germline loops: CDR1 MNHNY, CDR2 SVGAGI (reference sequence). The J segment lost 4 bases and the V segment lost 6 bases, leaving 3 bases of the junction unmatched. Here the CDR3 reads CASRTGSGANVLTF. The DNA for the CDR3 is TGTGCCAGCAGGACAGGGTCCGGGGCCAACGTCCTGACTTTC.

The chain uses TRBV6-1 and TRBJ2-3, with D uncertain. The CDR3 runs 11 residues. The germline V and J ends were trimmed by 8 bases and 5 bases, with 8 bases remaining between them. Germline lookup yields CDR1 MNHNS and CDR2 SASEGT. The CDR3 here is CASRWGDTQYF. The CDR3 bases are TGTGCCAGCCGTTGGGGAGATACGCAGTATTTT.

This chain joins TRBV2 and TRBJ1-3, with D possibly matching TRBD1 (5 bases). The CDR3 runs to 15 residues. The V and J ends lost 6 bases and 0 bases respectively, with 12 bases between them. Germline loops: CDR1 SNHLY, CDR2 FYNNEI. CDR3 protein: CASRTTENSGNTIYF. The DNA for the CDR3 is TGTGCCAGCAGGACGACAGAGAACTCTGGAAACACCATATATTTT.

Only one count was recorded for this clone. V usage is TRBV11-2 and J usage is TRBJ2-7; D is unclear. This CDR3 has 13 amino acids. Trimming removed 6 bases from V and 5 bases from J, with 14 bases in between. Looked up from germline, CDR1 is SGHAT and CDR2 is FQNNGV. CDR3 loop: CASSAPLLNEQYF. The CDR3 bases are TGTGCCAGCAGTGCACCGTTGCTAAACGAGCAGTACTTC. Filled out from reference TRBV11-2 and TRBJ2-7, the complete variable domain reads EAGVAQSPRYKIIEKRQSVAFWCNPISGHATLYWYQQILGQGPKLLIQFQNNGVVDDSQLPKDRFSAERLKGVDSTLKIQPAKLEDSAVYLCASSAPLLNEQYFGPGTRLTVT.

The V and J genes are TRBV30 and TRBJ2-7, with D unresolved. CDR3 length equals 14 residues. The ends were cut back, 0 bases at V and 7 bases at J, with 16 bases in the middle. The germline CDR1 and CDR2 sequences are GTSNPN and SVGIG (reference sequence). The CDR3 loop is CAWSVRYSPLEQYF. The CDR3 DNA reads as TGTGCCTGGAGTGTACGTTACAGTCCGTTAGAGCAGTACTTC.

The CDR3 coding sequence is TGTGCCAGCGCACGGGGGACCTACAATGAGCAGTTCTTC. Protein sequence: CASARGTYNEQFF. This chain uses TRBV11-2 with TRBJ2-1; D perhaps matches TRBD2 (6 bases). With 8 bases removed from V and 2 bases from J, the gap between germline ends came to 10 bases. The CDR3 is made up of 13 amino acids. The germline V gene encodes CDR1 SGHAT and CDR2 FQNNGV.

This rearrangement joins TRBV6-1 to TRBJ1-5, with D unclear. V lost 7 bases and J 3 bases, leaving 16 bases between the germline ends. The germline gives CDR1 MNHNS, CDR2 SASEGT. CDR3 length: 15 residues. The CDR3 DNA reads as TGTGCCAGCAAACAAGGGTGGGGTTTCAATCAGCCCCAGCATTTT. Protein: CASKQGWGFNQPQHF.

The J gene is TRBJ2-2, the V gene TRBV4-3; D gene ambiguous. The CDR3 spans 16 residues. From germline, CDR1 is LGHNA and CDR2 YSLEER. Trimming stripped 1 base from V and 1 base from J, with 10 bases between. CDR3 sequence: CASSQAAVGNTGELFF. The CDR3 DNA reads as TGCGCCAGCAGCCAAGCCGCGGTCGGGAACACCGGGGAGCTGTTTTTT.

The chain recombines TRBV6-5 with TRBJ2-5; 10 nucleotides align to TRBD2. Germline-derived CDR1 and CDR2 are MNHEY and SVGAGI. V gave up 7 bases and J gave up 7 bases; unmatched junction bases: 9. The CDR3 has 14 amino acids. CDR3 loop: CASIEAGGRGTQYF. The CDR3 DNA reads as TGTGCCAGCATCGAAGCGGGGGGGCGGGGGACCCAGTACTTC.

With respect to this clone: The identical CDR3 is also encoded by other nucleotide sequences in the sample. The chain is built from TRBV19 and TRBJ1-2, with D possibly matching TRBD1 (5 bases). CDR1 LNHDA and CDR2 SQIVND come from the germline V gene (reference sequence). V gave up 5 bases and J gave up 0 bases, with 10 bases separating them. CDR3 length equals 14 residues. CDR3 sequence: CASSPGGTNYGYTF. Written as DNA, the CDR3 is TGTGCCAGTAGTCCCGGGGGGACTAACTATGGCTACACCTTC.

The chain links TRBV19 to TRBJ1-1; a weak D match, TRBD1 (5 bases). The germline V and J ends were trimmed by 5 bases and 1 base, with 14 bases remaining between them. Germline lookup yields CDR1 LNHDA and CDR2 SQIVND (reference sequence). The CDR3 length is 15 residues. This chain's CDR3 is CASSPHGAANTEAFF. CDR3 in DNA: TGTGCCAGTAGTCCCCACGGGGCAGCGAACACTGAAGCTTTCTTT.

The rearrangement links TRBV6-1 to TRBJ2-7; no clear D gene. The germline gives CDR1 MNHNS, CDR2 SASEGT. Between the trimmed V and J ends, which lost 6 bases and 1 base, there was a span of 16 bases. CDR3 length: 15 residues. The CDR3 spells CASSTTPPQSYEQYF. Written as DNA, the CDR3 is TGTGCCAGCAGCACCACTCCGCCCCAATCCTACGAGCAGTACTTC.

The rearrangement links TRBV5-6 to TRBJ2-1; D unclear. V shed 3 bases and J shed 7 bases, with 14 bases lying between them. Germline V gene data show CDR1 as SGHDT and CDR2 as YYEEEE. The CDR3 loop spans 14 amino acids. The CDR3 coding sequence is TGTGCCAGCAGCTCCCCCACCCTAGAGAATGAGCAGTTCTTC. This encodes CASSSPTLENEQFF.

With regard to this clone: Within the sample, other DNA sequences also encode this same CDR3. This rearrangement joins TRBV7-2 to TRBJ2-7, with 9 bases fitting TRBD2. The CDR3 covers 14 residues. The V segment lost 6 bases and the J segment 3 bases; nucleotides outside the gene matches: 6. Germline V gene lookup returns CDR1 SGHTA and CDR2 FQGNSA. The CDR3 here is CASSPGTSSYEQYF. The DNA of the CDR3 is TGTGCCAGCAGTCCCGGGACTAGCAGCTACGAGCAGTACTTC.

This clone was picked up one time. Other DNA sequences in the same sample also yield this CDR3. V usage is TRBV5-1 and J usage is TRBJ1-4; D unclear. This CDR3 is built from 14 residues. Looked up from germline, CDR1 is SGHRS and CDR2 is YFSETQ. With 1 base removed from V and 0 bases from J, the gap between germline ends came to 4 bases. The CDR3, as DNA: TGCGCCAGCAGCTTGAGGGCAACTAATGAAAAACTGTTTTTT. This encodes CASSLRATNEKLFF.

In its sample, this clone was seen once. The rearrangement joins TRBV11-2 to TRBJ2-7; 10 nucleotides match TRBD2. This CDR3 region has 16 residues. V dropped 6 bases and J dropped 0; count of bases not matched to a gene: 8. Looked up from germline, CDR1 is SGHAT and CDR2 is FQNNGV. Written as DNA, the CDR3 is TGTGCCAGCAGTCAAGCGACTAGCGGGTACTCCTACGAGCAGTACTTC. This sequence encodes CASSQATSGYSYEQYF.

DNA for the CDR3: TGTGCCAGCAGCAAACTCAGCGGGGAGGGCAACTACGAGCAGTACTTC. It translates to CASSKLSGEGNYEQYF. V is TRBV21-1 and J is TRBJ2-7; the DNA was not compared with TRBD2, the D call given in the table. TRBV21-1 is given as a pseudogene. This CDR3 is 16 amino acids long.

This clone was seen only once. V is TRBV5-4 and J is TRBJ2-7; TRBD1 matches 8 bases. Trimming took 4 bases from V and 2 from J; bases not matched to a gene: 5. Germline CDR1 is SGHNT and CDR2 is YYREEE (reference sequence). The CDR3 sequence is 14 residues long. In DNA form, the CDR3 reads TGTGCCAGCAGCACCGGACAGGGTACCTACGAGCAGTACTTC. Translation gives CASSTGQGTYEQYF.

The chain is built from TRBV7-9 and TRBJ2-7; tentative D call: TRBD1 (6 bases). The CDR3 length is 16 residues. V lost 1 base and J lost 3, with 16 bases in between. The germline gives CDR1 SEHNR, CDR2 FQNEAQ (reference sequence). CDR3 nucleotide sequence: TGTGCCAGCAGCTTAGGTTCAGGGGTTAGCATCTACGAGCAGTACTTC. It yields the protein CASSLGSGVSIYEQYF.

The genes are TRBV6-5 and TRBJ2-3; possible D gene TRBD2, 6 bases. The V gene's germline CDR1 is MNHEY and CDR2 SVGAGI. V shed 2 bases and J shed 3 bases, with 12 bases lying between them. This CDR3 contains 15 residues. In DNA, the CDR3 is TGTGCCAGCAGTTACGGAGTTAGCGGTACAGATACGCAGTATTTT. This codes for CASSYGVSGTDTQYF.

In the case of this clone: This sample also contains other DNA sequences that code for the same CDR3. The chain recombines TRBV11-2 with TRBJ1-5, with TRBD1 as a possible D gene (5 bases). Germline V gene sequence: CDR1 SGHAT, CDR2 FQNNGV. The CDR3 length is 15 residues. The V end lost 0 bases, the J end lost 1 base, and 7 bases lay between the germline ends. The CDR3 DNA reads TGTGCCAGCAGCTTAGATTCAGGGAGCAATCAGCCCCAGCATTTT. Translating it yields CASSLDSGSNQPQHF.

V gene TRBV6-5 combines with J gene TRBJ2-5; 10 positions match TRBD2. CDR3 length: 15 residues. Trimming cost V 7 bases and J 5 bases; bases outside gene matches: 10. Germline lookup yields CDR1 MNHEY and CDR2 SVGAGI. The chain's CDR3 is CASNVASGGAETQYF. The CDR3 DNA reads as TGTGCCAGCAACGTCGCGAGCGGGGGGGCTGAGACCCAGTACTTC.

The chain couples TRBV6-1 to TRBJ2-2, with D hard to call. Deletions cut 7 bases from V and 0 bases from J, with 6 bases between. Germline V gives CDR1 MNHNS, CDR2 SASEGT. This CDR3 has 13 amino acids. The CDR3 DNA reads as TGTGCCAGCAACGTGGCGAACACCGGGGAGCTGTTTTTT. Its translation: CASNVANTGELFF.

The chain couples TRBV19 to TRBJ2-3; D remains ambiguous. This CDR3 contains 19 residues. Per germline, CDR1 LNHDA and CDR2 SQIVND (reference sequence). Trimming removed 3 bases from V and 2 bases from J, with 24 bases in between. CDR3 coding DNA: TGTGCCAGTAGTATGCCGGTGCGAGAGGCCCCGATTGACACAGATACGCAGTATTTT. It encodes CASSMPVREAPIDTDTQYF.